This T cell receptor (beta chain) comes out of a study of T cells after yellow fever vaccination. Trimming removed 0 bases from V and 0 bases from J, with 6 bases in between. The germline V gene has CDR1 SGHRS and CDR2 YFSETQ. The CDR3 consists of 14 residues. The sample holds a few counts of this clonotype. Universal primer sites and UMIs were introduced during 5'RACE template-switching synthesis of TCR cDNA. TCRdb fed the 5' RACE reads into MiXCR, producing one record per CDR3 protein. The table lists more than 350,000 distinct CDR3 sequences, around 10% of them singletons. The chain links TRBV5-1 to TRBJ1-1; D is possibly TRBD1 (6 bases). The sample was PBMCs, taken on the day of the first yellow fever vaccination. This TCR derives from a man aged 18-30 years who received the YFV17D yellow fever vaccine. CDR3 loop: CASSLGQVNTEAFF. The CDR3 bases are TGCGCCAGCAGCTTGGGACAGGTGAACACTGAAGCTTTCTTT.